Listed below are T cell receptor beta chains from one sample, sequenced in a study of radiotherapy plus CTLA-4 blockade in lung cancer. The assay was immunoSEQ multiplex PCR, and TCRdb's table has in-frame clones only and misses some. The sample contains roughly 59,000 clones, around 74% of which appear only once. The source was peripheral blood, collected from a patient treated with radiotherapy plus ipilimumab. These TCRs come from a human donor with non-small cell lung cancer whose response to radiotherapy plus ipilimumab could not be evaluated. Both conserved end residues are part of each CDR3. A D gene is named only where the DNA matches it firmly. Clone size is shown for a subset of rows, as once, few, many or a class of expanded clone.

D	V	J	size	length	CDR3	DNA
TRBD2	TRBV5-4	TRBJ2-1	few	15	CASSPWASGYNEQFF	TGTGCCAGCAGCCCTTGGGCTAGCGGCTACAATGAGCAGTTCTTC
-	TRBV5-6	TRBJ1-2	few	14	CASSLYGRGNGYTF	TGTGCCAGCAGCTTGTACGGCAGGGGAAATGGCTACACCTTC
-	TRBV6-4	TRBJ1-2	-	13	CASSEGANYGYTF	TGTGCCAGCAGTGAGGGGGCAAACTATGGCTACACCTTC
-	TRBV6-5	TRBJ1-2	-	11	CASSSLYGYTF	TGTGCCAGCAGTTCCTTGTATGGCTACACCTTC
TRBD2	TRBV5-3	TRBJ2-1	-	15	CARSKRTSVYNEQFF	TGTGCCAGAAGCAAAAGGACTAGTGTGTACAATGAGCAGTTCTTC
-	TRBV6-5	TRBJ2-7	-	12	CASSGSSYEQYF	TGTGCCAGCAGTGGTAGCTCCTACGAGCAGTACTTC
-	TRBV19	TRBJ2-6	-	17	CASSSLFRVSGANVLTF	TGTGCCAGTAGTTCTTTGTTCAGGGTCTCTGGGGCCAACGTCCTGACTTTC
TRBD2	TRBV5-1	TRBJ2-1	few	16	CASSDPSGGGYNEQFF	TGCGCCAGCAGCGACCCCTCCGGGGGGGGCTACAATGAGCAGTTCTTC
TRBD2	TRBV11-2	TRBJ2-5	-	16	CASSPKTPLGGETQYF	TGTGCCAGCAGCCCGAAGACCCCCCTGGGGGGGGAGACCCAGTACTTC
TRBD2	TRBV29-1	TRBJ2-3	-	16	CSVSGLAGQGGDTQYF	TGCAGCGTCTCGGGACTAGCGGGGCAGGGGGGAGATACGCAGTATTTT
-	TRBV7-9	TRBJ2-1	-	16	CASSYGARGGPDEQFF	TGTGCCAGCAGCTACGGGGCGCGGGGAGGCCCGGATGAGCAGTTCTTC
TRBD1	TRBV30	TRBJ1-2	-	14	CAWSTDRGIWSYTF	TGTGCCTGGAGTACGGACAGGGGGATCTGGAGCTACACCTTC
TRBD1	TRBV6-5	TRBJ1-1	-	13	CASRRKGANEAFF	TGTGCCAGCCGTCGGAAGGGGGCCAATGAAGCTTTCTTT
TRBD2	TRBV10-2	TRBJ2-1	few	16	CASSESTSGRYNEQFF	TGCGCCAGCAGTGAGTCGACTAGCGGGAGGTACAATGAGCAGTTCTTC
TRBD2	TRBV27	TRBJ2-3	-	14	CASIDGGGSDTQYF	TGTGCCAGCATCGATGGGGGGGGTTCGGATACGCAGTATTTT
-	TRBV7-2	TRBJ1-2	-	15	CASNGEPWLGRGYTF	TGTGCCAGCAATGGGGAGCCCTGGCTGGGGAGAGGCTACACCTTC
-	TRBV7-9	TRBJ1-2	-	12	CASSPAGDGYTF	TGTGCCAGCAGCCCCGCGGGGGACGGCTACACCTTC
-	TRBV7-2	TRBJ2-2	-	13	CASSTGSTGELFF	TGTGCCAGCAGCACGGGATCCACCGGGGAGCTGTTTTTT
-	TRBV2	TRBJ1-3	-	15	CASSDLQGTGNTIYF	TGTGCCAGCAGTGATCTCCAGGGGACCGGAAACACCATATATTTT
-	TRBV29-1	TRBJ1-1	-	13	CSADSPMNTEAFF	TGCAGCGCGGACAGCCCCATGAACACTGAAGCTTTCTTT
TRBD1	TRBV18	TRBJ1-5	-	13	CASETGIGQPQHF	TGTGCCAGCGAGACAGGGATCGGTCAGCCCCAGCATTTT
TRBD1	TRBV7-3	TRBJ1-1	once	13	CASSPQGGTEAFF	TGTGCCAGCAGCCCCCAGGGGGGCACTGAAGCTTTCTTT
TRBD2	TRBV7-8	TRBJ2-3	-	15	CASSSSGGEADTQYF	TGTGCCAGCAGCTCTAGCGGGGGGGAGGCAGATACGCAGTATTTT
-	TRBV27	TRBJ1-1	once	13	CASSFRGYTEAFF	TGTGCCAGCAGTTTTAGGGGGTACACTGAAGCTTTCTTT
TRBD1	TRBV30	TRBJ1-6	-	12	CAWDRATGPLHF	TGTGCCTGGGACAGGGCGACGGGCCCCCTCCACTTT
TRBD2	TRBV5-1	TRBJ2-2	once	17	CASSPRLAGVNTGELFF	TGCGCCAGCAGCCCCAGACTAGCGGGAGTAAACACCGGGGAGCTGTTTTTT
TRBD2	TRBV4-1	TRBJ2-1	few	16	CASSQGTSGHYNEQFF	TGCGCCAGCAGCCAGGGGACTAGCGGACACTACAATGAGCAGTTCTTC
-	TRBV4-2	TRBJ2-3	once	17	CASSQDWAGDSTDTQYF	TGTGCCAGCAGCCAAGATTGGGCCGGGGATTCCACAGATACGCAGTATTTT
TRBD2	TRBV9	TRBJ2-7	-	15	CASSGNPGLAYEQYF	TGTGCCAGCAGCGGAAATCCGGGACTAGCCTACGAGCAGTACTTC
-	TRBV5-1	TRBJ1-6	-	16	CASSFKQSSYNSPLHF	TGCGCCAGCAGCTTTAAACAGAGCTCCTATAATTCACCCCTCCACTTT
TRBD1	TRBV2	TRBJ1-1	-	13	CASSNRGGTEAFF	TGTGCCAGCAGTAACAGGGGCGGCACTGAAGCTTTCTTT
TRBD1	TRBV18	TRBJ2-7	-	14	CAGSPYRTGYEQYF	TGTGCCGGCTCACCATATCGGACAGGCTACGAGCAGTACTTC